This T cell receptor (beta chain) stems from a study of OX40 agonist ivuxolimab in advanced cancers. On the study more broadly: Participants, approximately 83% male, averaged about 56 years of age, ranging from about 23 to 85. Treatment received earlier with anti-PD-1, anti-PD-L1 or anti-CTLA-4 agents was allowed, and approximately 44% had some.

V lost 7 bases, J lost 2 bases, and 12 bases lay in between. The CDR3 spans 14 residues. Germline lookup yields CDR1 SNHLY and CDR2 FYNNEI. At baseline, cycle 4 day 1, and cycle 7 day 1, blood was sampled. Study results and caveats: At 0.1-3.0 mg/kg, partial responders had clonal expansion among the lowest observed.

Turning to this clone: Its matching antigen is unknown.

Sequencing was performed with immunoSEQ multiplex PCR; in TCRdb, only in-frame clones are kept and a portion is missing. Among tens of thousands of clones, roughly 87% were seen once, and the ten largest hold 9.5% to 12%. This chain joins TRBV2 and TRBJ1-5; D uncertain. The clonotype was recovered from an adult with an advanced solid tumor such as melanoma, head and neck, liver or kidney cancer. Material: CD4+ or CD8+ T cells sorted from blood, obtained in a trial of the OX40 agonist ivuxolimab. The CDR3 here is CASTFWVGNQPQHF. CDR3 nucleotides: TGTGCCAGCACCTTTTGGGTGGGCAATCAGCCCCAGCATTTT.